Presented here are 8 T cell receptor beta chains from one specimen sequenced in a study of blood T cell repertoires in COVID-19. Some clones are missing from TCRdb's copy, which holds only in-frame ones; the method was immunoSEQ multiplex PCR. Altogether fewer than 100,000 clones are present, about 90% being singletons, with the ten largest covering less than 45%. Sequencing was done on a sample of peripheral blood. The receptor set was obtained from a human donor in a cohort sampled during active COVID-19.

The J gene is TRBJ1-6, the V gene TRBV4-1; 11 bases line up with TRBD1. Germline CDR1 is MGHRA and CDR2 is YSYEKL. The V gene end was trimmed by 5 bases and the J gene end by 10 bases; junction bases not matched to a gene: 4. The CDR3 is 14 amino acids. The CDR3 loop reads CASSSRDRGSPLHF. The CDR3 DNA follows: TGCGCCAGCAGCTCCCGGGACAGGGGGTCACCCCTCCACTTT.

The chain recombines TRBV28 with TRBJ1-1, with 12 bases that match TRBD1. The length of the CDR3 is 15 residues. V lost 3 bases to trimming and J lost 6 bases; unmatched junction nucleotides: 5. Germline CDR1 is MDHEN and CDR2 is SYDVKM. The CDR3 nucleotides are TGTGCCAGCAGTTTGGGGGGACAGGGGGCCGCTGAAGCTTTCTTT. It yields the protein CASSLGGQGAAEAFF.

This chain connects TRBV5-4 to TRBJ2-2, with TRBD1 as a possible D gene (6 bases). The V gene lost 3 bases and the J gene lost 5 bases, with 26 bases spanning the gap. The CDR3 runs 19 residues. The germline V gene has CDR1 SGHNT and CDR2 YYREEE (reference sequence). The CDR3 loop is CASSSLGRTTVRGTGELFF. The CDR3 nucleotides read TGTGCCAGCAGCTCACTTGGACGAACTACAGTTAGGGGGACCGGGGAGCTGTTTTTT.

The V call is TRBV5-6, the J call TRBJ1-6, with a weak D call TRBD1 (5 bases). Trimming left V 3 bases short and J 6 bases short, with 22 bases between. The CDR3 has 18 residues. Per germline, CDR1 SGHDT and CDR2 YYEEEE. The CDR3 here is CASSSRGAGLTLNSPLHF. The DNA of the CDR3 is TGTGCCAGCAGCTCCCGGGGCGCGGGGCTAACGCTTAATTCACCCCTCCACTTT.

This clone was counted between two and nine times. CDR3 coding DNA: TGCGCCAGCAGCCAAGTGGACTTGGGACTAGTCAACAATGAGCAGTTCTTC. This codes for CASSQVDLGLVNNEQFF. The chain couples TRBV4-1 to TRBJ2-1; 8 bases are shared with TRBD2. Germline V CDR1 and CDR2: MGHRA, YSYEKL. Trimming took 1 base from V and 5 from J; bases not matched to a gene: 10. This CDR3 region has 17 residues.

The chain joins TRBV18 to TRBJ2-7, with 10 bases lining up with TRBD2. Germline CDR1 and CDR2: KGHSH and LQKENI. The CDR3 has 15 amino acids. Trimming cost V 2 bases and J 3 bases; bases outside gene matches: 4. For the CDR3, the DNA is TGTGCCAGCTCACCAGGACTAGCGGAGGTCTACGAGCAGTACTTC. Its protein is CASSPGLAEVYEQYF.

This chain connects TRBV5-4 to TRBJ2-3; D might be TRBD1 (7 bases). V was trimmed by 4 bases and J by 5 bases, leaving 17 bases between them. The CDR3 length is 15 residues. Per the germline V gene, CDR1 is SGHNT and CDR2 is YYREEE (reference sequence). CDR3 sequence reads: CASSPGGGLIDTQYF. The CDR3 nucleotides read TGTGCCAGCAGCCCCGGAGGGGGCTTGATAGATACGCAGTATTTT.

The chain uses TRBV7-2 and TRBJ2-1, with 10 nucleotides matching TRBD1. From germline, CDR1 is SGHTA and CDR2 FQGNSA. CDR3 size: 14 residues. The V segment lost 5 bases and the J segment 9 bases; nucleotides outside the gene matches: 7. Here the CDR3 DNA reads TGTGCCAGCAGCCCGCGGACAGGGGGAGGTGAGCAGTTCTTC. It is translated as CASSPRTGGGEQFF.